The present T cell receptor beta chain was sequenced within a study of cytomegalovirus exposure and HLA in healthy donors. Study-wide findings and caveats: In the approximately 120 validation repertoires, a later analysis found that first-cohort TCR clusters tended to co-occur. Among TCR beta chains, those listed as cytomegalovirus-associated numbered under 200.

Sequenced by immunoSEQ multiplex PCR; TCRdb stores in-frame clones only, minus some. Among under 200,000 clones listed, approximately 89% were seen once. Concerning this clone itself: Its cognate antigen is unknown.

Trimming removed 1 base at V and 2 bases at J, with 6 bases between. Per the germline V gene, CDR1 is GTSNPN and CDR2 is SVGIG (reference sequence). CDR3 size: 12 residues. The V and J genes are TRBV30 and TRBJ2-7; D remains ambiguous. The source is a woman aged 18-29 years in good health and CMV-seropositive. The sample comprised PBMCs. CDR3 region: CAWSGQPYEQYF. CDR3 coding DNA: TGTGCCTGGAGTGGACAACCCTACGAGCAGTACTTC.